This is a list of T cell receptor beta chains from one sample in a study of control samples from healthy donors and cancer patients. Sequenced by immunoSEQ multiplex PCR; TCRdb stores in-frame clones only, minus some. The data hold 140,000 to 150,000 clones, with about 90% observed a single time. What was sequenced was blood. These receptors were collected from a young man in good health. Each CDR3 is given with its conserved first and last residue. The D gene is left open where the match is weak. Not all rows give a size; the values are once, few, many and, for expanded clones, a class.

V gene	clone size	J gene	D gene	CDR3 protein	CDR3 DNA
TRBV18	.	TRBJ2-3	.	CASSPWTDTQYF	TGTGCCAGCTCACCATGGACAGATACGCAGTATTTT
TRBV11-1	.	TRBJ2-7	.	CASSLTFVGYEQYF	TGTGCCAGCAGCTTAACTTTTGTGGGCTACGAGCAGTACTTC
TRBV5-5	.	TRBJ2-7	.	CASSRLQSYEQYF	TGTGCCAGCAGCCGCCTGCAGTCCTACGAGCAGTACTTC
TRBV18	.	TRBJ1-1	.	CASSPPIGGTAEAFF	TGTGCCAGCTCACCACCGATCGGGGGGACTGCTGAAGCTTTCTTT
TRBV4-1	.	TRBJ1-4	TRBD1	CASSQELGTATNEKLFF	TGCGCCAGCAGCCAAGAATTAGGGACAGCAACTAATGAAAAACTGTTTTTT
TRBV30	.	TRBJ2-3	TRBD2	CAWESGGAPDTQYF	TGTGCCTGGGAGAGCGGGGGGGCCCCAGATACGCAGTATTTT
TRBV9	.	TRBJ1-3	.	CASSLRTTSGNTIYF	TGTGCCAGCAGCCTACGGACAACCTCTGGAAACACCATATATTTT
TRBV11-2	.	TRBJ1-1	.	CASILGGENTEAFF	TGTGCCAGCATCTTAGGGGGGGAGAACACTGAAGCTTTCTTT
TRBV20-1	.	TRBJ2-3	TRBD2	CSASVAGVADTQYF	TGCAGTGCTAGTGTAGCGGGGGTTGCAGATACGCAGTATTTT
TRBV2	.	TRBJ1-6	.	CASSVTGYNSPLHF	TGTGCCAGCAGTGTTACAGGGTATAATTCACCCCTCCACTTT
TRBV18	.	TRBJ1-5	.	CASSPMEGNQPQHF	TGTGCCAGCTCACCAATGGAGGGCAATCAGCCCCAGCATTTT
TRBV28	.	TRBJ1-2	.	CASSFRDTGYGYTF	TGTGCCAGCAGTTTCCGGGACACGGGCTATGGCTACACCTTC
TRBV2	.	TRBJ1-4	.	CASSRSRARGEKLFF	TGTGCCAGCAGTCGAAGCAGGGCGCGAGGGGAAAAACTGTTTTTT
TRBV29-1	.	TRBJ1-1	.	CSVGHAGLANTEAFF	TGCAGCGTTGGACACGCCGGCTTGGCGAACACTGAAGCTTTCTTT
TRBV6-5	.	TRBJ2-2	TRBD2	CASTLRGGLVGELFF	TGTGCCAGCACTTTACGGGGGGGCCTCGTCGGGGAGCTGTTTTTT
TRBV11-2	.	TRBJ2-2	TRBD1	CASSPGDRGGTGELFF	TGTGCCAGCAGCCCAGGTGACAGGGGTGGCACCGGGGAGCTGTTTTTT
TRBV21-1	.	TRBJ1-3	.	CASSNGEGPATIYF	TGTGCCAGCAGCAACGGTGAGGGCCCAGCCACCATATATTTT
TRBV5-1	.	TRBJ2-5	.	CASSSSWGPGAGQETQYF	TGCGCCAGCAGCTCCTCGTGGGGGCCAGGGGCCGGACAAGAGACCCAGTACTTC
TRBV19	.	TRBJ1-5	.	CASSIFGGGSNQPQHF	TGTGCCAGTAGTATATTTGGGGGCGGCAGCAATCAGCCCCAGCATTTT
TRBV28	.	TRBJ1-1	TRBD1	CASSVTGGTEAFF	TGTGCCAGCAGTGTGACAGGGGGCACTGAAGCTTTCTTT
TRBV12-3/TRBV12-4	.	TRBJ1-2	.	CASSLDRNYGYTF	TGTGCCAGCAGTCTAGACAGGAACTATGGCTACACCTTC
TRBV21-1	.	TRBJ1-2	.	CASSLYGGADYGYTF	TGTGCCAGCAGCCTTTACGGGGGGGCTGACTATGGCTACACCTTC
TRBV10-3	.	TRBJ1-1	TRBD1	CAISESQGARNTEAFF	TGTGCCATCAGTGAGTCTCAGGGGGCGCGAAACACTGAAGCTTTCTTT
TRBV5-4	.	TRBJ2-3	TRBD2	CASSLGFAGVSTDTQYF	TGTGCCAGCAGCTTGGGGTTTGCGGGGGTTAGCACAGATACGCAGTATTTT
TRBV7-8	.	TRBJ1-6	TRBD1	CASSPRWTGGNNSPLHF	TGTGCCAGCAGCCCCCGATGGACAGGGGGCAATAATTCACCCCTCCACTTT
TRBV13	.	TRBJ2-3	.	CASSIQGSDTQYF	TGTGCCAGCAGCATACAGGGCTCAGATACGCAGTATTTT
TRBV27	.	TRBJ1-2	.	CASSLLETGRGGYTF	TGTGCCAGCAGTTTATTGGAGACAGGACGGGGTGGCTACACCTTC
TRBV5-1	.	TRBJ1-1	.	CASSLGSGALNTEAFF	TGCGCCAGCAGCTTGGGGTCAGGGGCCCTGAACACTGAAGCTTTCTTT
TRBV3-1/TRBV3-2	many	TRBJ1-5	TRBD1	CASSWTGEKPHQPQHF	TGTGCCAGCAGCTGGACAGGGGAAAAACCCCATCAGCCCCAGCATTTT
TRBV28	.	TRBJ2-1	.	CASSFGGSPNEQFF	TGTGCCAGCAGTTTTGGAGGGTCGCCCAATGAGCAGTTCTTC
TRBV2	.	TRBJ2-3	TRBD1	CATKIGQGPDTQYF	TGTGCCACAAAGATAGGACAGGGGCCAGATACGCAGTATTTT
TRBV6-1	.	TRBJ2-2	TRBD2	CASSERGVELAGELFF	TGTGCCAGCAGTGAGCGGGGGGTTGAGTTGGCCGGGGAGCTGTTTTTT
TRBV6-5	.	TRBJ2-5	TRBD1	CASSTGQGETQYF	TGTGCCAGCAGTACAGGACAGGGAGAGACCCAGTACTTC
TRBV6-1	once	TRBJ2-7	.	CASSEGLQSGYEQYF	TGTGCCAGCAGTGAGGGACTTCAATCCGGCTACGAGCAGTACTTC
TRBV5-5	.	TRBJ1-5	.	CASSLAGTGNQPQHF	TGTGCCAGCAGCTTGGCAGGGACGGGCAATCAGCCCCAGCATTTT
TRBV14	once	TRBJ1-1	.	CASTQGTMNTEAFF	TGTGCCAGCACCCAGGGCACGATGAACACTGAAGCTTTCTTT
TRBV14	few	TRBJ1-5	.	CASSQEGYNQPQHF	TGTGCCAGCAGCCAAGAGGGTTACAATCAGCCCCAGCATTTT
TRBV28	.	TRBJ1-1	TRBD1	CASSPGTGFAEAFF	TGTGCCAGCAGTCCAGGGACAGGGTTCGCTGAAGCTTTCTTT
TRBV6-5	.	TRBJ2-1	.	CASRRLEYEQFF	TGTGCCAGCAGGAGACTAGAGTATGAGCAGTTCTTC
TRBV30	.	TRBJ1-6	.	CAWSTGGPYNSPLHF	TGTGCCTGGAGTACCGGGGGGCCCTATAATTCACCCCTCCACTTT
TRBV5-8	.	TRBJ2-7	TRBD1	CASSRDRAAHEQYF	TGTGCCAGCAGCCGGGACAGGGCAGCCCACGAGCAGTACTTC
TRBV6-1	.	TRBJ2-3	TRBD2	CASSEFISGGATDTQYF	TGTGCCAGCAGTGAATTTATTAGCGGGGGGGCCACAGATACGCAGTATTTT
TRBV10-3	.	TRBJ1-5	.	CATARGDYQPQHF	TGTGCCACCGCGCGCGGAGACTATCAGCCCCAGCATTTT
TRBV7-9	few	TRBJ1-2	TRBD1	CASSYGTGGDRYGYTF	TGTGCCAGCAGCTACGGGACAGGGGGCGACCGCTATGGCTACACCTTC
TRBV7-9	few	TRBJ2-7	.	CASSLVQDEQYF	TGTGCCAGCAGCTTAGTACAGGACGAGCAGTACTTC
TRBV5-8	.	TRBJ1-5	TRBD1	CASSFRDSLMNSNQPQHF	TGTGCCAGCAGCTTTAGGGACAGCCTTATGAATAGCAATCAGCCCCAGCATTTT
TRBV19	.	TRBJ1-1	.	CASESGGGNTEAFF	TGTGCCAGTGAGTCGGGGGGAGGGAACACTGAAGCTTTCTTT
TRBV6-1	once	TRBJ2-1	TRBD2	CASSASGLAGHNEQFF	TGTGCCAGCAGTGCGTCGGGACTAGCGGGCCACAATGAGCAGTTCTTC
TRBV5-1	.	TRBJ1-2	.	CASSLDRGYGYTF	TGCGCCAGCAGCTTGGATAGGGGGTATGGCTACACCTTC
TRBV12-5	once	TRBJ2-1	TRBD1	CASHQTGAWNEQFF	TGTGCTAGCCACCAGACAGGGGCTTGGAATGAGCAGTTCTTC
TRBV29-1	.	TRBJ1-2	.	CSVPGPGDGYTF	TGCAGCGTCCCCGGACCCGGTGATGGCTACACCTTC
TRBV9	.	TRBJ1-3	TRBD1	CASSVSGRGPGGNTIYF	TGTGCCAGCAGCGTATCCGGGAGGGGGCCAGGGGGAAACACCATATATTTT
TRBV19	.	TRBJ2-3	TRBD2	CASSSGGGTDTQYF	TGTGCCAGTAGTAGCGGGGGTGGCACAGATACGCAGTATTTT
TRBV6-5	.	TRBJ1-4	TRBD1	CASSYVTGGNEKLFF	TGTGCCAGCAGTTACGTGACAGGGGGAAATGAAAAACTGTTTTTT
TRBV4-1	.	TRBJ1-1	.	CASSLNPPGSEAFF	TGCGCCAGCAGCCTCAACCCCCCAGGATCGGAAGCTTTCTTT
TRBV19	.	TRBJ2-1	TRBD2	CASSGASGGAGEQFF	TGTGCCAGTAGTGGGGCTAGCGGGGGGGCTGGTGAGCAGTTCTTC
TRBV7-9	.	TRBJ1-3	.	CASSLGGSGNTIYF	TGTGCCAGCAGCTTAGGGGGGAGTGGAAACACCATATATTTT
TRBV10-2	.	TRBJ1-1	.	CASSGSTGTEAFF	TGCGCCAGCTCGGGATCTACGGGAACTGAAGCTTTCTTT